The clone carrying this T cell receptor beta chain was recorded once. The entry originates in a study of blood T cell repertoires in COVID-19. The CDR3 is 14 amino acids. The germline V gene encodes CDR1 MNHEY and CDR2 SVGAGI. Trimming at V came to 5 bases and at J to 0 bases, leaving 1 base not matched to a gene. Clones were read by immunoSEQ multiplex PCR, and TCRdb kept only the in-frame ones, dropping some. The top ten clones hold around 19% of a sample with around 77,000 clones, roughly 80% of them seen once. The chain is built from TRBV6-5 and TRBJ2-3, with TRBD2 matching 8 bases. This TCR came from a human donor in a cohort sampled during active COVID-19. The sample taken for sequencing was peripheral blood. The DNA for the CDR3 is TGTGCCAGCAGTCGGGGGGGTAGCACAGATACGCAGTATTTT. Amino acids: CASSRGGSTDTQYF.